The present T cell receptor (beta chain) was sequenced within a study of identical twins. The CDR3 is 14 amino acids. Germline V CDR1 and CDR2: LGHNA, YSLEER. Trimming took off 1 base at V and 4 bases at J, with 9 bases between the two ends. In TCRdb, the 5' RACE reads were re-called with MiXCR into one record per CDR3 protein. This table holds 200,000 to 250,000 distinct CDR3 sequences, 6.5% found once. The sample was also linked to a second study, of T cells expressing NK-cell markers. As that study records: HCMV seropositivity characterized seven of the eight sequenced donors, and seronegativity one. The authors applied an anti-gamma-delta TCR antibody in several experiments, and it restricted sorting to alpha-beta TCR T cells. The study found dominant NKG2C+ clonotypes at roughly 1.0-7.5% of CD8+ T cells in roughly six donors. Leadership of the CD3+CD56-NKG2C+ fraction also belonged to these clonotypes in several donors.

The chain couples TRBV4-3 to TRBJ2-3; maybe TRBD2 (5 bases). The clonotype comes from a woman aged 18-35 years in good health. Sequenced material: CD8+ T cells sorted from blood. CDR3 sequence (DNA): TGCGCCAGCAGCCAAGGAGCGGTAGCAGATACGCAGTATTTT. Protein: CASSQGAVADTQYF.